These 31 T cell receptor beta chains originate from one sample sequenced in a study of Graves' ophthalmopathy and Graves' hyperthyroidism. The study amplified TCR beta CDR3 regions using RNA transcripts. The authors performed first-round RT-PCR with HTBI primers and then a second-round multiplex PCR. A single record per CDR3 protein comes from TCRdb applying MiXCR to the multiplex PCR reads. Of roughly 160,000 distinct CDR3 sequences listed, less than 45% are singletons. Sequenced material: peripheral blood. The receptors originated from a woman in her forties with Graves' ophthalmopathy.

There are many counts of this clonotype. The chain is built from TRBV20-1 and TRBJ2-7, with 10 bases lining up with TRBD1. Unmatched junction bases numbered 7, after V lost 1 base and J lost 4 bases. Germline CDR1 and CDR2: DFQATT and SNEGSKA (reference sequence). The CDR3 spans 15 residues. The CDR3 nucleotides read TGCAGTGCTAGAGTTCCGGACAGGGGGGGGTACGAGCAGTACTTC. Protein sequence: CSARVPDRGGYEQYF.

The chain uses TRBV11-2 and TRBJ2-2, with D perhaps matching TRBD1 (5 bases). The V gene lost 2 bases and the J gene lost 8 bases, with 12 bases spanning the gap. This CDR3 has 14 amino acids. Germline CDR1 is SGHAT and CDR2 is FQNNGV. The CDR3 loop reads CASSLSRVWGELFF. For the CDR3, the DNA is TGTGCCAGCAGCTTATCCAGGGTTTGGGGGGAGCTGTTTTTT. Combining the CDR3 with reference TRBV11-2 and TRBJ2-2 gives the whole variable domain EAGVAQSPRYKIIEKRQSVAFWCNPISGHATLYWYQQILGQGPKLLIQFQNNGVVDDSQLPKDRFSAERLKGVDSTLKIQPAKLEDSAVYLCASSLSRVWGELFFGEGSRLTVL.

This clonotype was seen at least ten times. The rearrangement uses TRBV14 and TRBJ2-4, with D perhaps matching TRBD1 (5 bases). The CDR3 totals 16 residues. V lost 0 bases to trimming and J lost 3 bases, with 12 bases between them. In germline, CDR1 is SGHDN, CDR2 FVKESK. The CDR3 DNA is TGTGCCAGCAGCCAAGATGTGGGGCTAGGCAAAAACATTCAGTACTTC. This gives the protein CASSQDVGLGKNIQYF.

This clonotype was observed at least ten times. J is TRBJ2-5 and V is TRBV28; no definite D call. This CDR3 is 13 amino acids long. Trimming pared 2 bases from V and 5 bases from J, leaving 9 bases between. The germline V gene has CDR1 MDHEN and CDR2 SYDVKM. The CDR3 coding sequence is TGTGCCAGCAGTTTAATTCAAAGCGAGACCCAGTACTTC. It translates to CASSLIQSETQYF.

The genes are TRBV7-2 and TRBJ2-7; D is possibly TRBD2 (5 bases). This CDR3 is 15 amino acids long. Germline V gene lookup returns CDR1 SGHTA and CDR2 FQGNSA. V shed 3 bases and J shed 3 bases, with 15 bases lying between them. CDR3: CASSFPGPGSYEQYF. The DNA for the CDR3 is TGTGCCAGCAGCTTTCCGGGCCCGGGGAGCTACGAGCAGTACTTC.

This rearrangement joins TRBV2 to TRBJ2-5, with TRBD1 identical over 7 bases. The CDR3 extends over 13 amino acids. Germline V gene data show CDR1 as SNHLY and CDR2 as FYNNEI. V shed 8 bases and J 2 bases; nucleotides not matched to a gene: 5. DNA for the CDR3: TGTGCCAGCCGACAGGGTGTGCAAGAGACCCAGTACTTC. Its protein product is CASRQGVQETQYF.

This clonotype has ten or more counts. This chain uses TRBV6-1 with TRBJ1-2, with D perhaps TRBD1 (5 bases). In germline, CDR1 is MNHNS, CDR2 SASEGT. Deletions cut 1 base from V and 0 bases from J, with 9 bases between. The CDR3 extends over 15 amino acids. CDR3 sequence reads: CASSEGGGANYGYTF. CDR3 DNA: TGTGCCAGCAGTGAAGGGGGGGGAGCTAACTATGGCTACACCTTC.

In this sample, this clonotype turned up many times. J is TRBJ1-5 and V is TRBV4-2; D perhaps matches TRBD1 (6 bases). This CDR3 spans 16 amino acids. V lost 0 bases to trimming and J lost 2 bases, with 11 bases between them. Germline V lookup: CDR1 LGHNA, CDR2 YNFKEQ. CDR3 in amino acids: CASSQDLRTGNQPQHF. CDR3 nucleotides: TGTGCCAGCAGCCAAGATTTACGGACAGGCAATCAGCCCCAGCATTTT.

This clonotype appeared once. The chain has TRBV27 and TRBJ1-5, with 7 bases fitting TRBD1. V shed 9 bases and J 12 bases; nucleotides not matched to a gene: 20. The CDR3 totals 15 residues. Germline CDR1 MNHEY, CDR2 SMNVEV (reference sequence). The CDR3 bases are TGTGCCAGGGGACCGACAGGGAGCCTAAAGGAGCACCAGCATTTT. Translation gives CARGPTGSLKEHQHF.

CDR3 sequence: CASSLIGAGGETQYF. The CDR3, as DNA: TGTGCCAGCAGCTTAATCGGCGCAGGGGGGGAGACCCAGTACTTC. The chain has TRBV7-8 and TRBJ2-5, with a possible D match to TRBD1 (7 bases). The length of the CDR3 is 15 residues. V was pared by 2 bases and J by 5 bases, with 15 bases between. The germline V gene encodes CDR1 SGHVS and CDR2 FQNEAQ. Based on the CDR3 plus reference TRBV7-8 and TRBJ2-5, the full variable domain is GAGVSQSPRYKVAKRGQDVALRCDPISGHVSLFWYQQALGQGPEFLTYFQNEAQLDKSGLPSDRFFAERPEGSVSTLKIQRTQQEDSAVYLCASSLIGAGGETQYFGPGTRLLVL.

The rearrangement joins TRBV29-1 to TRBJ2-2, with TRBD1 identical over 7 bases. V dropped 8 bases and J dropped 4; count of bases not matched to a gene: 7. Germline V lookup: CDR1 SQVTM, CDR2 ANQGSEA. CDR3 length: 13 residues. The chain's CDR3 is CSFRQGITGELFF. For the CDR3, the DNA is TGCAGCTTCCGACAGGGCATCACCGGGGAGCTGTTTTTT.

The rearrangement links TRBV7-2 to TRBJ2-5, with D possibly TRBD1 on 5 matching bases. CDR1 is SGHTA and CDR2 is FQGNSA in the germline V gene. Trimming removed 2 bases from V and 1 base from J, with 8 bases in between. CDR3 length: 14 residues. The DNA for the CDR3 is TGTGCCAGCAGCTTAAGCAGGGTCCAAGAGACCCAGTACTTC. Its translation: CASSLSRVQETQYF.

This clonotype was observed at least ten times. The chain couples TRBV28 to TRBJ2-5; weak D call: TRBD2 (5 bases). This CDR3 contains 14 residues. V lost 0 bases and J lost 5, with 10 bases in between. CDR1 and CDR2 (germline): MDHEN, SYDVKM. The CDR3 here is CASSLWGSGETQYF. CDR3 coding DNA: TGTGCCAGCAGTTTATGGGGGTCGGGGGAGACCCAGTACTTC.

This chain joins TRBV12-3 or TRBV12-4 and TRBJ1-2; TRBD1 might be the D (6 bases). CDR3 size: 22 residues. The germline V and J ends were trimmed by 2 bases and 4 bases, with 35 bases remaining between them. As DNA, the CDR3 is TGTGCCAGCAGTTTAAGGCCCGTTCTCCAGGGGTCGTTCAATACCCTGATCTATGGCTACACCTTC. Protein: CASSLRPVLQGSFNTLIYGYTF.

V usage is TRBV2 and J usage is TRBJ2-5; TRBD2 matches at 8 bases. Trimming at V came to 7 bases and at J to 4 bases, leaving 5 bases not matched to a gene. Germline assignment: CDR1 SNHLY and CDR2 FYNNEI. This CDR3 is 13 amino acids long. CDR3 bases: TGTGCCAGCATTAGCACTAGCGGAGAGACCCAGTACTTC. Translated: CASISTSGETQYF.

This clonotype was observed many times. V gene TRBV27 combines with J gene TRBJ2-7, with D possibly matching TRBD1 (6 bases). Trimming shortened V by 3 bases and J by 5 bases, and 23 bases separated the two germline ends. Germline CDR1 is MNHEY and CDR2 is SMNVEV (reference sequence). This CDR3 is built from 17 residues. This CDR3 reads CASSLTQPSGTKNEQYF. In nucleotides, the CDR3 is TGTGCCAGCAGTTTGACCCAGCCGTCCGGGACAAAGAACGAGCAGTACTTC.

This clonotype was observed many times. The gene calls are TRBV7-9 and TRBJ1-2; D is undetermined. Trimming left V 1 base short and J 4 bases short, with 13 bases between. The germline V gene encodes CDR1 SEHNR and CDR2 FQNEAQ (reference sequence). CDR3 length equals 15 residues. CDR3 residues: CASSLEFTSGYGYTF. CDR3 nucleotide sequence: TGTGCCAGCAGCTTAGAGTTTACGTCAGGCTATGGCTACACCTTC.

Ten or more counts support this clonotype. The chain couples TRBV6-5 to TRBJ2-5; no definite D call. Germline CDR1 MNHEY, CDR2 SVGAGI. There are 14 residues in the CDR3. Between the trimmed V and J ends, which lost 0 bases and 5 bases, there was a span of 10 bases. As DNA, the CDR3 is TGTGCCAGCAGTTACTCGACCTGGGCGGAGACCCAGTACTTC. Translating it yields CASSYSTWAETQYF.

The V and J genes are TRBV10-3 and TRBJ2-7, with 8 bases lining up with TRBD2. From germline, CDR1 is ENHRY and CDR2 SYGVKD. With 0 bases clipped from V and 6 bases from J, the junction kept 4 bases outside the gene matches. The CDR3 totals 14 residues. In DNA form, the CDR3 reads TGTGCCATCAGTGAGTCGGGACTAGTATCCGAGCAGTACTTC. This codes for CAISESGLVSEQYF.

The chain is built from TRBV12-3 or TRBV12-4 and TRBJ2-7, with D possibly matching TRBD1 (5 bases). The V gene lost 5 bases and the J gene lost 3 bases, with 17 bases spanning the gap. CDR3 size: 15 residues. CDR3: CASSPRVPTVYEQYF. CDR3 sequence (DNA): TGTGCCAGCAGTCCCAGGGTTCCCACTGTCTACGAGCAGTACTTC.

This clonotype occurred once. This chain connects TRBV6-1 to TRBJ1-1, with 10 positions matching TRBD1. V dropped 6 bases and J dropped 11; count of bases not matched to a gene: 12. CDR3 length equals 14 residues. Germline V CDR1 and CDR2: MNHNS, SASEGT. Here the CDR3 DNA reads TGTGCCAGCAGCTTGTCCGGGACAGGGGTAGGGGCTTTCTTT. As protein: CASSLSGTGVGAFF.

The rearrangement uses TRBV6-2 or TRBV6-3 and TRBJ1-1; unclear D gene. V lost 0 bases and J lost 6, with 8 bases in between. The CDR3 has 13 amino acids. Germline assignment: CDR1 MNHEY and CDR2 SVGEGT. The CDR3 bases are TGTGCCAGCAGTTACTCAAGGGAGGCTGAAGCTTTCTTT. It specifies CASSYSREAEAFF.

This chain connects TRBV15 to TRBJ1-2; D is uncertain. V lost 3 bases and J lost 8, with 13 bases in between. This CDR3 region has 13 residues. CDR1 and CDR2 (germline): LNHNV, YYDKDF (reference sequence). The CDR3 loop reads CATSRLGRLGYTF. The CDR3 nucleotides read TGTGCCACCAGCAGGCTTGGACGGCTCGGCTACACCTTC.

The rearrangement links TRBV12-3 or TRBV12-4 to TRBJ1-1; no definite D call. The V gene lost 5 bases and the J gene lost 6 bases, with 13 bases spanning the gap. This CDR3 has 13 amino acids. DNA of the CDR3: TGTGCCAGCAGTATCCCTTCGATACCTGAAGCTTTCTTT. It is translated as CASSIPSIPEAFF.

The V gene is TRBV7-9, the J gene TRBJ1-6; 7 bases match TRBD1. With V trimmed by 5 bases and J by 2 bases, 3 bases remained unmatched. The CDR3 runs 15 residues. Germline CDR1 reads SEHNR; CDR2 reads FQNEAQ (reference sequence). The chain's CDR3 is CASSPGQTYNSPLHF. The CDR3 DNA reads TGTGCCAGCAGCCCGGGACAGACCTATAATTCACCCCTCCACTTT.

The chain couples TRBV12-5 to TRBJ1-5, with unresolved D. The CDR3 contains 13 residues. The V end lost 5 bases, the J end lost 1 base, and 6 bases lay between the germline ends. CDR1 LGHNT and CDR2 FRNRAP come from the germline V gene. DNA for the CDR3: TGTGCTAGTGGTCCGGAAAGCAATCAGCCCCAGCATTTT. Translated: CASGPESNQPQHF. Together with reference TRBV12-5 and TRBJ1-5, the CDR3 gives the full variable domain: DARVTQTPRHKVTEMGQEVTMRCQPILGHNTVFWYRQTMMQGLELLAYFRNRAPLDDSGMPKDRFSAEMPDATLATLKIQPSEPRDSAVYFCASGPESNQPQHFGDGTRLSIL.

The table lists this clonotype with many counts. The chain uses TRBV20-1 and TRBJ2-7; D is unclear. Germline-derived CDR1 and CDR2 are DFQATT and SNEGSKA (reference sequence). CDR3 length equals 14 residues. The V end was cut by 1 base, the J end by 2 bases, with 12 bases between. The CDR3 coding sequence is TGCAGTGCTAGAGGTGGGCCCCTGGCCTACGAGCAGTACTTC. Translated, it gives CSARGGPLAYEQYF.

This clonotype was detected many times. The rearrangement joins TRBV6-5 to TRBJ1-1; 10 bases agree with TRBD1. From germline, CDR1 is MNHEY and CDR2 SVGAGI. The CDR3 contains 15 residues. V shed 7 bases and J 5 bases; nucleotides not matched to a gene: 10. The CDR3 DNA sequence: TGTGCCAGCAACCTGGACAGGGGGACGGGGACTGAAGCTTTCTTT. Residues: CASNLDRGTGTEAFF.

This clonotype was found many times. CDR3 sequence reads: CASSFGTATVSTEAFF. The CDR3 DNA reads TGCGCCAGCAGCTTCGGGACAGCGACGGTGAGCACTGAAGCTTTCTTT. The chain links TRBV5-1 to TRBJ1-1; 7 bases are shared with TRBD1. Per germline, CDR1 SGHRS and CDR2 YFSETQ. The CDR3 runs to 16 residues. V was clipped by 2 bases and J by 4 bases; unmatched bases: 11.

Note on this clonotype: Its ends do not fully match the called genes, so a read error is possible. The chain couples TRBV28 to TRBJ2-7; TRBD1 matches 7 bases. The CDR3 is 14 amino acids. CDR1 is MDHEN, CDR2 SYDVKM, per germline. The CDR3 is CASGADRASSEQYF. The CDR3 region has the DNA TGTGCCAGCGGGGCTGACAGGGCTTCCTCCGAGCAGTACTTC.

This clonotype appeared many times. This rearrangement joins TRBV15 to TRBJ1-2; D uncertain. Germline CDR1 LNHNV, CDR2 YYDKDF (reference sequence). The CDR3 totals 16 residues. Trimming cost V 1 base and J 0 bases, with 12 bases left between them. In DNA form, the CDR3 reads TGTGCCACCAGCAGAGTAGACGTCGGAGCTAACTATGGCTACACCTTC. Translation gives CATSRVDVGANYGYTF.